The rows below give T cell receptor beta chains drawn from one sample of a study of identical twins. TCRdb ran MiXCR on the 5' RACE reads and lists one entry per CDR3 protein. The table records more than 1.5 million distinct CDR3 sequences, about 32% of them present only once. Sequencing was performed on cord blood. These receptor sequences come from a newborn girl in good health. Both conserved end residues are part of each CDR3. The D gene is left open where the match is weak. Some rows have no size entry. The others give once, few or many, or a class for an expanded clone.

d_gene: -; j_gene: TRBJ2-3; len: 14; abundance: -; v_gene: TRBV5-6; CDR3nt: TGTGCCAGCAGCTTGGGGACTTCCATGGATACGCAGTATTTT; CDR3aa: CASSLGTSMDTQYF
d_gene: TRBD1; j_gene: TRBJ2-4; len: 15; abundance: many; v_gene: TRBV28; CDR3nt: TGTGCCAGCAGTCCCCAGGGGGATGTCAAAAACATTCAGTACTTC; CDR3aa: CASSPQGDVKNIQYF
d_gene: -; j_gene: TRBJ2-7; len: 12; abundance: many; v_gene: TRBV29-1; CDR3nt: TGCAGCGCGGGGGTCGAACCCTACGAGCAGTACTTC; CDR3aa: CSAGVEPYEQYF
d_gene: -; j_gene: TRBJ2-1; len: 13; abundance: few; v_gene: TRBV10-3; CDR3nt: TGTGCCATCATGGCTAGCGTCAACAATGAGCAGTTCTTC; CDR3aa: CAIMASVNNEQFF
d_gene: -; j_gene: TRBJ2-7; len: 13; abundance: -; v_gene: TRBV27; CDR3nt: TGTGCCGGGGGGACAACTTCCTACAATGAGCAGTACTTC; CDR3aa: CAGGTTSYNEQYF
d_gene: -; j_gene: TRBJ2-1; len: 12; abundance: -; v_gene: TRBV30; CDR3nt: TGTGCCGGGACTCTCTTAACCAGGGAGCAGTTCTTC; CDR3aa: CAGTLLTREQFF
d_gene: TRBD2; j_gene: TRBJ2-3; len: 17; abundance: -; v_gene: TRBV10-1; CDR3nt: TGCGCCAGCAGCCGGACTAGCGGGGGACCATGGACAGATACGCAGTATTTT; CDR3aa: CASSRTSGGPWTDTQYF
d_gene: -; j_gene: TRBJ2-7; len: 13; abundance: -; v_gene: TRBV2; CDR3nt: TGTGCCAGCACCGGGGCGAATTTATACGAGCAGTACTTC; CDR3aa: CASTGANLYEQYF
d_gene: -; j_gene: TRBJ1-2; len: 13; abundance: many; v_gene: TRBV29-1; CDR3nt: TGCAGCGTTGCGGCCAGCTTTAACTATGGCTACACCTTC; CDR3aa: CSVAASFNYGYTF
d_gene: TRBD2; j_gene: TRBJ2-1; len: 15; abundance: few; v_gene: TRBV9; CDR3nt: TGTGCCAGCAGCCCTAGCGGGGGCACCCCCAATGAGCAGTTCTTC; CDR3aa: CASSPSGGTPNEQFF
d_gene: -; j_gene: TRBJ1-1; len: 12; abundance: -; v_gene: TRBV29-1; CDR3nt: TGCAGCGCAGACAGGAAAGGAACTGAAGCTTTCTTT; CDR3aa: CSADRKGTEAFF
d_gene: -; j_gene: TRBJ2-1; len: 14; abundance: few; v_gene: TRBV6-5; CDR3nt: TGTGCCAGCAGTTTCCGGGAGTGGGGCAATGAGCAGTTCTTC; CDR3aa: CASSFREWGNEQFF